This T cell receptor (beta chain) was obtained from a study of vaccination and CD4 T cells after COVID-19. For the study at large: From HCoV-229E, HCoV-OC43, HCoV-NL63 and SARS-CoV-2, overlapping spike peptides were used to stimulate the cells.

Cultured CD4+ T cell DNA was sequenced using the Oncomine TCR Beta short-read assay. One entry per CDR3 protein, called by TCRdb with MiXCR from the PCR reads. The sample consists of some 14,000 distinct CDR3 sequences, 55% to 80% of them appearing once. Details on this clonotype: Its matching antigen is unknown.

CDR1 is SGHTA, CDR2 FQGNSA, per germline. This CDR3 contains 14 residues. J gave up 3 bases and V 3 bases, and 4 bases lay outside the gene matches. Noted treatment: approximately nine-day PBMC culture with coronavirus spike peptide pools or control peptides (ViraFEST assay). The TCR was taken from a human donor who had recovered from COVID-19. Sequenced input: CD4+ T cells from blood, cultured in vitro. This sequence joins TRBV7-2 and TRBJ1-1, with TRBD1 matching over 7 bases. The CDR3 loop is CASSFAGQYTEAFF. The CDR3 nucleotides are TGTGCCAGCAGCTTCGCGGGACAGTACACTGAAGCTTTCTTT. The variable domain in full, with the rest retrieved from reference TRBV7-2 and TRBJ1-1, is GAGVSQSPSNKVTEKGKDVELRCDPISGHTALYWYRQSLGQGLEFLIYFQGNSAPDKSGLPSDRFSAERTGGSVSTLTIQRTQQEDSAVYLCASSFAGQYTEAFFGQGTRLTVV.